This section outlines one TCR beta chain sequence together with its context. The target antigen is unknown. This record belongs to a study of PD-1 blockade in mismatch repair-deficient tumors. Study-wide background: Patients had 11 to 13 mismatch repair-deficient cancer types and were previously treated and progressing. The study's findings and limits: Rapid post-treatment expansion, then contraction, generally preceding radiologic response, marked tumor-resident clones.

Trimming took 1 base from V and 5 from J, leaving 8 bases between them. The CDR3 has 13 amino acids. Looked up from germline, CDR1 is LNHDA and CDR2 is SQIVND (reference sequence). PCR or immunohistochemistry showed mismatch repair deficiency in every enrolled patient. TCR sequencing covered a few patients who responded to pembrolizumab. Clones were sequenced by immunoSEQ multiplex PCR, and TCRdb holds only the in-frame ones, with some missing. This table holds approximately 110,000 clones, about 80% found once. The chain couples TRBV19 to TRBJ1-2; D is ambiguous. This specimen was peripheral blood, taken roughly 60 weeks after starting pembrolizumab. The TCR originated in an adult with mismatch repair-deficient cancer. The CDR3, as DNA: TGTGCCAGTAGTATAGGAGGAAGGTATGGCTACACCTTC. Translating it yields CASSIGGRYGYTF.